These 21 T cell receptor beta chains were all obtained from the same sample, sequenced in a study of a mutant IDH1 vaccine in newly diagnosed glioma. The data were produced by immunoSEQ multiplex PCR, yet TCRdb's version contains in-frame clones alone and is incomplete. This sample has 56,000 or so clones, with about 79% found just once. The time point here: week 47, end of study. It was 300 ug of mutant IDH1 20-mer peptide that made up each vaccine dose, given with topical imiquimod. These receptors' antigens are unknown. Sequenced here: PBMCs, sampled from a glioma patient whose treatment included an IDH1 peptide vaccine. The receptors derive from a man aged 45-65 years with glioma.

The rearrangement links TRBV9 to TRBJ2-3; 8 positions agree with TRBD2. Germline V gives CDR1 SGDLS, CDR2 YYNGEE. The CDR3 loop spans 15 amino acids. V lost 4 bases and J lost 4; bases outside the gene matches: 8. The CDR3 here is CASSTRGGGSDTQYF. CDR3 nucleotides: TGTGCCAGCAGCACCCGGGGGGGCGGCTCAGATACGCAGTATTTT.

The chain uses TRBV4-3 and TRBJ2-1, with TRBD1 matching over 8 bases. V shed 3 bases and J 1 base; nucleotides not matched to a gene: 2. The CDR3 spans 15 residues. Germline V gene lookup returns CDR1 LGHNA and CDR2 YSLEER. CDR3 amino acids: CASSHQGASYNEQFF. As DNA, the CDR3 is TGCGCCAGCAGCCATCAGGGGGCTTCCTACAATGAGCAGTTCTTC.

This chain links TRBV7-9 with TRBJ2-5; possible D gene TRBD2, 5 bases. This CDR3 has 15 residues. The germline V gene encodes CDR1 SEHNR and CDR2 FQNEAQ (reference sequence). The germline V and J ends were trimmed by 2 bases and 5 bases, with 15 bases remaining between them. The CDR3 reads CASSLTETTGETQYF. CDR3 nucleotide sequence: TGTGCCAGCAGCTTAACCGAAACTACGGGGGAGACCCAGTACTTC.

The V call is TRBV7-2, the J call TRBJ2-1; TRBD2 matches at 10 bases. The CDR3 consists of 14 residues. Trimming took 5 bases from V and 12 from J; bases not matched to a gene: 10. CDR1 and CDR2 (germline): SGHTA, FQGNSA. CDR3 region: CASSPSASGGVQFF. The CDR3 nucleotides read TGTGCCAGCAGCCCCTCGGCAAGCGGGGGGGTGCAGTTCTTC.

The rearrangement links TRBV18 to TRBJ1-3, with D hard to call. CDR1 and CDR2 from the germline V gene are KGHSH and LQKENI. V was cut by 3 bases and J by 2 bases, with 14 bases left in between. This CDR3 has 16 amino acids. The CDR3 spells CASSPQPHYTGNTIYF. The CDR3 coding sequence is TGTGCCAGCTCACCCCAACCACATTACACTGGAAACACCATATATTTT. Filled out from reference TRBV18 and TRBJ1-3, the complete variable domain reads NAGVMQNPRHLVRRRGQEARLRCSPMKGHSHVYWYRQLPEEGLKFMVYLQKENIIDESGMPKERFSAEFPKEGPSILRIQQVVRGDSAAYFCASSPQPHYTGNTIYFGEGSWLTVV.

CDR3 nucleotide sequence: TGTGCCTGGAGTACGCCGACAGGGAGTGGCTACACCTTC. Its translation: CAWSTPTGSGYTF. The chain recombines TRBV30 with TRBJ1-2; 7 positions agree with TRBD1. CDR1 and CDR2 (germline): GTSNPN, SVGIG (reference sequence). The CDR3 length is 13 residues. After removal of 2 bases from V and 7 bases from J, the junction contained 7 bases not matched to a gene.

The chain combines TRBV11-2 with TRBJ2-2; D gene ambiguous. The CDR3 sequence is 16 residues long. Germline V lookup: CDR1 SGHAT, CDR2 FQNNGV. V lost 5 bases, J lost 4 bases, and 17 bases lay in between. CDR3 sequence reads: CASSPAPGRATGELFF. The CDR3 DNA reads as TGTGCCAGCAGCCCAGCCCCCGGCCGGGCCACCGGGGAGCTGTTTTTT.

The chain uses TRBV19 and TRBJ2-1, with D possibly being TRBD2 (6 bases). Trimming took 10 bases from V and 5 from J, leaving 12 bases between them. This CDR3 is built from 12 residues. Per the germline V gene, CDR1 is LNHDA and CDR2 is SQIVND (reference sequence). The CDR3 spells CATHGGNNEQFF. The DNA for the CDR3 is TGTGCCACCCATGGGGGGAACAATGAGCAGTTCTTC.

The chain uses TRBV7-3 and TRBJ2-3; 8 positions match TRBD2. There are 16 residues in the CDR3. V was clipped by 3 bases and J by 3 bases; unmatched bases: 8. Germline lookup yields CDR1 SGHTA and CDR2 FQGTGA. In nucleotides, the CDR3 is TGTGCCAGCAGCTTGGTGGCGGGGGGACTAACAGATACGCAGTATTTT. Encoded protein: CASSLVAGGLTDTQYF.

The chain recombines TRBV7-2 with TRBJ1-5; possible D gene TRBD1, 5 bases. This CDR3 is built from 16 residues. V lost 0 bases, J lost 4 bases, and 13 bases lay in between. Germline-derived CDR1 and CDR2 are SGHTA and FQGNSA. The CDR3: CASSLAGTVANQPQHF. The CDR3 DNA reads as TGTGCCAGCAGCTTAGCCGGGACCGTAGCAAATCAGCCCCAGCATTTT.

This clone was found once. V gene TRBV2 combines with J gene TRBJ1-1, with TRBD1 matching 8 bases. CDR1 and CDR2 (germline): SNHLY, FYNNEI. The trim removed 4 bases at V and 0 bases at J, leaving 1 base unmatched. The CDR3 consists of 14 residues. In DNA form, the CDR3 reads TGTGCCAGCAGTGGACAGGGGATGAACACTGAAGCTTTCTTT. It specifies CASSGQGMNTEAFF.

V usage is TRBV19 and J usage is TRBJ1-5; D gene ambiguous. V shed 6 bases and J shed 3 bases, with 9 bases lying between them. This CDR3 is built from 13 residues. Germline V gene lookup returns CDR1 LNHDA and CDR2 SQIVND (reference sequence). The CDR3 reads CASSPIINQPQHF. The CDR3 region has the DNA TGTGCCAGTAGCCCCATAATCAATCAGCCCCAGCATTTT.

The V and J genes are TRBV6-5 and TRBJ2-3; D remains ambiguous. The length of the CDR3 is 15 residues. Germline V gene lookup returns CDR1 MNHEY and CDR2 SVGAGI. V was shortened by 0 bases and J by 1 base, with 8 bases between the two germline ends. The CDR3 region is CASSYSPRGTDTQYF. As DNA, the CDR3 is TGTGCCAGCAGTTACTCACCCAGAGGCACAGATACGCAGTATTTT.

V and J are TRBV19 and TRBJ2-3; 8 nucleotides match TRBD1. This CDR3 contains 14 residues. With 6 bases clipped from V and 2 bases from J, the junction kept 4 bases outside the gene matches. Germline loops: CDR1 LNHDA, CDR2 SQIVND (reference sequence). CDR3 sequence: CASSAGQDTDTQYF. The CDR3 DNA reads TGTGCCAGTAGCGCGGGACAGGACACAGATACGCAGTATTTT.

The V and J genes are TRBV29-1 and TRBJ1-2, with D perhaps matching TRBD1 (6 bases). The CDR3 is 13 residues long. Trimming stripped 7 bases from V and 0 bases from J, with 12 bases between. In germline, CDR1 is SQVTM, CDR2 ANQGSEA. In nucleotides, the CDR3 is TGCAGCGCCGGGACACCCCCTAACTATGGCTACACCTTC. Encoded protein: CSAGTPPNYGYTF.

The chain is built from TRBV4-1 and TRBJ1-2, with TRBD1 matching 7 bases. V shed 5 bases, J shed 1 base, and the junction held 10 bases outside the gene matches. Germline values: CDR1 MGHRA, CDR2 YSYEKL. The CDR3 contains 16 residues. The CDR3 region has the DNA TGCGCCAGCAGCAATAACGACAGGGTCATTAACTATGGCTACACCTTC. Protein: CASSNNDRVINYGYTF.

The J gene is TRBJ2-7, the V gene TRBV6-5; 11 bases map to TRBD1. V lost 7 bases and J lost 7; bases outside the gene matches: 12. The CDR3 runs 15 residues. Germline V CDR1 and CDR2: MNHEY, SVGAGI. The CDR3 sequence: CASTPPGQGASEQYF. For the CDR3, the DNA is TGTGCCAGCACCCCGCCAGGACAGGGGGCGTCTGAGCAGTACTTC.

The chain is built from TRBV30 and TRBJ2-7; TRBD2 is a possible D gene (6 bases). Germline CDR1 is GTSNPN and CDR2 is SVGIG (reference sequence). The CDR3 totals 11 residues. V lost 4 bases and J 7 bases, leaving 11 bases between the germline ends. The CDR3 DNA follows: TGTGCCTGGACTCGAAGCGGGGAGCAGTACTTC. It codes for CAWTRSGEQYF. The whole variable domain, remainder taken from reference TRBV30 and TRBJ2-7, is SQTIHQWPATLVQPVGSPLSLECTVEGTSNPNLYWYRQAAGRGLQLLFYSVGIGQISSEVPQNLSASRPQDRQFILSSKKLLLSDSGFYLCAWTRSGEQYFGPGTRLTVT.

The chain has TRBV6-6 and TRBJ2-5; no definite D call. The CDR3 loop spans 12 amino acids. V was trimmed by 3 bases and J by 5 bases, leaving 7 bases between them. Germline V gene data show CDR1 as MNHNY and CDR2 as SVGAGI (reference sequence). CDR3 amino acids: CASSYPRETQYF. Written as DNA, the CDR3 is TGTGCCAGCAGTTATCCCCGGGAGACCCAGTACTTC.

This chain links TRBV15 with TRBJ2-7; TRBD2 might be the D (5 bases). Deletions cut 1 base from V and 0 bases from J, with 13 bases between. The CDR3 spans 16 residues. Germline V gene data show CDR1 as LNHNV and CDR2 as YYDKDF (reference sequence). CDR3 sequence reads: CATSRGASSYSYEQYF. In DNA, the CDR3 is TGTGCCACCAGCAGAGGGGCTAGCAGCTACTCCTACGAGCAGTACTTC.

Regarding this clone: The sample contains more than one DNA sequence encoding this CDR3. The V gene is TRBV7-9, the J gene TRBJ1-4; TRBD1 is a possible D gene (5 bases). Trimming took 1 base from V and 5 from J, leaving 8 bases between them. There are 14 residues in the CDR3. CDR1 and CDR2 (germline): SEHNR, FQNEAQ (reference sequence). The CDR3 DNA reads as TGTGCCAGCAGCTTAGGGCGGGGGAATGAAAAACTGTTTTTT. Translated: CASSLGRGNEKLFF.